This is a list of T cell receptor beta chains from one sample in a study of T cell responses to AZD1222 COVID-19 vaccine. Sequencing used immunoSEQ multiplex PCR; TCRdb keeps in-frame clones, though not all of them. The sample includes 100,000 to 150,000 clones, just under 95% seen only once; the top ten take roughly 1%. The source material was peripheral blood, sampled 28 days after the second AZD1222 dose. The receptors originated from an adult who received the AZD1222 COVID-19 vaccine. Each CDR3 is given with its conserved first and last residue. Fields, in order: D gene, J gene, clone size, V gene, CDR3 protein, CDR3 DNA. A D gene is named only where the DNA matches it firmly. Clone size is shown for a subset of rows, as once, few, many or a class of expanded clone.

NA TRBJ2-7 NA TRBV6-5 CASSYSFRDSYEQYF TGTGCCAGCAGTTACTCGTTCAGAGATTCCTACGAGCAGTACTTC
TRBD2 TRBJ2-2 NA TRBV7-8 CASSLGGTSGPNTGELFF TGTGCCAGCAGCTTAGGAGGGACTAGCGGCCCGAACACCGGGGAGCTGTTTTTT
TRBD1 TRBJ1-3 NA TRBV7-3 CASSITGVDSGNTIYF TGTGCCAGCAGCATCACAGGGGTGGACTCTGGAAACACCATATATTTT
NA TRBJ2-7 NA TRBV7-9 CASTGNILYEQYF TGTGCCAGCACAGGGAACATCCTCTACGAGCAGTACTTC
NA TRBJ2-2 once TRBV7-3 CASSLGQAGAGYGELFF TGTGCCAGCAGCTTGGGACAGGCAGGAGCGGGGTACGGGGAGCTGTTTTTT
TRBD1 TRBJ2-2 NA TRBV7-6 CASSTTRGGGTGELFF TGTGCCAGCAGCACAACACGAGGGGGCGGGACCGGGGAGCTGTTTTTT
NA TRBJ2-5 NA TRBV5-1 CASSLGGGVGETQYF TGCGCCAGCAGCTTGGGTGGGGGAGTCGGTGAGACCCAGTACTTC
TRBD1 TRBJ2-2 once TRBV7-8 CASSSLAQGLGELFF TGTGCCAGCAGCTCACTGGCACAGGGGCTCGGGGAGCTGTTTTTT
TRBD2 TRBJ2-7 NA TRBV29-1 CSVEVGGSSYEQYF TGCAGCGTTGAAGTAGGCGGGAGCTCCTACGAGCAGTACTTC
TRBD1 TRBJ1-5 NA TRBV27 CASSSTGGAYQPQHF TGTGCCAGCAGCTCGACAGGGGGCGCATATCAGCCCCAGCATTTT
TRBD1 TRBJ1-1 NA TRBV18 CASSPTSRGRENTEAFF TGTGCCAGCTCACCTACCTCCAGGGGGAGAGAGAACACTGAAGCTTTCTTT
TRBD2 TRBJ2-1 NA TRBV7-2 CASSLGSGGHNEQFF TGTGCCAGCAGCTTAGGCTCGGGGGGGCACAATGAGCAGTTCTTC
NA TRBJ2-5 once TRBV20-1 CSASFSAPQETQYF TGCAGTGCTAGTTTTTCAGCTCCCCAAGAGACCCAGTACTTC
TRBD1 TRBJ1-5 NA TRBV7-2 CASSSRQGNQPQHF TGTGCCAGCAGCTCTAGACAGGGGAATCAGCCCCAGCATTTT
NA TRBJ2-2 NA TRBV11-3 CASSPRDSYSNTGELFF TGTGCCAGCAGCCCTAGGGACTCCTACTCAAACACCGGGGAGCTGTTTTTT
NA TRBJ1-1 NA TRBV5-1 CASSLITRNTEAFF TGCGCCAGCAGCTTGATTACCCGGAACACTGAAGCTTTCTTT
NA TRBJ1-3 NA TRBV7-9 CASSFNVQGNTIYF TGTGCCAGCAGCTTTAACGTACAGGGTAACACCATATATTTT
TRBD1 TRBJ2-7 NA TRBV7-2 CASSLSGTGSYEQYF TGTGCCAGCAGCCTGTCCGGGACAGGCTCCTACGAGCAGTACTTC
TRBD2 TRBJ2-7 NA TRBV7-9 CASSLSVTSGSYEQYF TGTGCCAGCAGCTTAAGTGTGACTAGCGGGTCCTACGAGCAGTACTTC
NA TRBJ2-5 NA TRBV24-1 CATGNQETQYF TGTGCCACAGGGAACCAAGAGACCCAGTACTTC
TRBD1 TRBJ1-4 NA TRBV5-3 CARSRDRAFTNEKLFF TGTGCCAGAAGTCGGGACAGGGCCTTCACTAATGAAAAACTGTTTTTT
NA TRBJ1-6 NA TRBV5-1 CASSLDRDRPPLHF TGCGCCAGCAGCTTGGACAGAGATCGTCCACCCCTCCACTTT
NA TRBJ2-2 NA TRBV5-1 CASSLVGANTGELFF TGCGCCAGCAGCTTGGTAGGGGCGAACACCGGGGAGCTGTTTTTT
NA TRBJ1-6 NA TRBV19 CASTYSYNSPLHF TGTGCCAGTACCTACAGCTATAATTCACCCCTCCACTTT
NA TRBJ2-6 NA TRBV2 CASPEEGPGANVLTF TGTGCCAGCCCCGAGGAGGGCCCTGGGGCCAACGTCCTGACTTTC
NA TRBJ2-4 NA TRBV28 CASSPRDKNIQYF TGTGCCAGCAGTCCCCGGGACAAAAACATTCAGTACTTC
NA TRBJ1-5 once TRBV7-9 CASSLGWGRGGQPQHF TGTGCCAGCAGCTTAGGGTGGGGTCGGGGCGGTCAGCCCCAGCATTTT
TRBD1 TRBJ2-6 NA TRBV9 CASSVRQGFGANVLTF TGTGCCAGCAGCGTCCGACAGGGCTTTGGGGCCAACGTCCTGACTTTC
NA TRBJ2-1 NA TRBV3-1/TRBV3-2 CASSQVSSVTSQGGNEQFF TGTGCCAGCAGCCAAGTTTCTTCGGTAACGTCCCAGGGGGGCAATGAGCAGTTCTTC
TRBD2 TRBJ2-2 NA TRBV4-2 CASSQRLAGVSIDTGELFF TGTGCCAGCAGCCAAAGACTAGCGGGAGTTAGTATAGACACCGGGGAGCTGTTTTTT
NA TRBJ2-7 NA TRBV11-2 CASSLAGYEQYF TGTGCCAGCAGCTTGGCAGGTTACGAGCAGTACTTC
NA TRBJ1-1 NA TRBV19 CASSITGNMNTEAFF TGTGCCAGTAGTATAACAGGGAACATGAACACTGAAGCTTTCTTT
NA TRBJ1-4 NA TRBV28 CASSRRREKLFF TGTGCCAGCAGCAGGAGGAGGGAAAAACTGTTTTTT
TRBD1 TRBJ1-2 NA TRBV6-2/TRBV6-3 CASSSTNRGANYGYTF TGTGCCAGCAGTTCCACTAACAGGGGCGCAAACTATGGCTACACCTTC
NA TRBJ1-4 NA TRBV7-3 CASSLYPNEKLFF TGTGCCAGCAGCTTATACCCCAATGAAAAACTGTTTTTT